These T cell receptor beta chains were read from a single sample in a study of T cells after yellow fever vaccination. TCRdb redid the calling of the 5' RACE reads with MiXCR, one entry per CDR3 protein. The sample contains approximately 300,000 distinct CDR3 sequences, 6.8% of which appear only once. The sequencing used PBMCs, collected about 49 days after the first yellow fever vaccination. These receptors all stem from a man aged 18 to 35 who received the YFV17D yellow fever vaccine. Both conserved end residues are part of each CDR3. The D gene is left open where the match is weak. Clone size is given for some rows only: seen once, a few or many times, or a class if the clone is expanded.

CDR3 | DNA | V | length | size | D | J
CASGSLWGLQETQYF | TGTGCCAGCGGATCCCTCTGGGGCCTTCAAGAGACCCAGTACTTC | TRBV12-3/TRBV12-4 | 15 | many | . | TRBJ2-5
CASIGLAGAYEQYF | TGTGCCAGCATTGGACTAGCGGGAGCCTACGAGCAGTACTTC | TRBV6-1 | 14 | few | TRBD2 | TRBJ2-7
CSTKNPGRGWGTEAFF | TGCAGTACGAAAAACCCAGGCAGGGGGTGGGGGACTGAAGCTTTCTTT | TRBV20-1 | 16 | many | TRBD1 | TRBJ1-1
CATSDSLTGVYEQYF | TGTGCCACCAGTGATTCGTTGACAGGGGTCTACGAGCAGTACTTC | TRBV24-1 | 15 | . | TRBD1 | TRBJ2-7
CASSCCRTPLHF | TGTGCCAGCAGTTGTTGTCGAACACCCCTCCACTTT | TRBV6-5 | 12 | few | . | TRBJ1-6
CASSHYYSGDTQYF | TGTGCCAGCAGCCATTATTATAGCGGGGATACGCAGTATTTT | TRBV3-1 | 14 | few | TRBD2 | TRBJ2-3
CASSPPGDFNTQYF | TGTGCCAGCAGCCCCCCGGGGGATTTCAATACGCAGTATTTT | TRBV5-4 | 14 | . | . | TRBJ2-3
CASRSRRDTEAFF | TGCGCCAGCAGAAGCAGGAGGGACACTGAAGCTTTCTTT | TRBV5-1 | 13 | many | . | TRBJ1-1
CASSFRGRGDTQYF | TGTGCCAGCAGTTTTAGGGGGCGAGGAGATACGCAGTATTTT | TRBV12-3/TRBV12-4 | 14 | many | TRBD1 | TRBJ2-3
CASSLTAGQPQHF | TGTGCCAGCAGTTTAACGGCAGGGCAGCCCCAGCATTTT | TRBV12-3/TRBV12-4 | 13 | . | . | TRBJ1-5
CASSPGLDANTEAFF | TGTGCCAGCAGCCCTGGACTGGATGCGAACACTGAAGCTTTCTTT | TRBV7-2 | 15 | . | . | TRBJ1-1
CSAIYRGYNSPLHF | TGCAGTGCGATATACAGGGGGTATAATTCACCCCTCCACTTT | TRBV20-1 | 14 | few | TRBD1 | TRBJ1-6
CASSLPLFRAGANTGELFF | TGTGCCAGCAGCCTCCCCCTTTTTCGAGCGGGGGCCAACACCGGGGAGCTGTTTTTT | TRBV11-2 | 19 | many | TRBD2 | TRBJ2-2
CASSSDRAQETQYF | TGTGCCAGCAGTTCGGACAGGGCCCAAGAGACCCAGTACTTC | TRBV7-2 | 14 | few | TRBD1 | TRBJ2-5
CASSYDRKSTDTQYF | TGTGCCAGCAGTTACGATCGCAAGTCCACAGATACGCAGTATTTT | TRBV6-2/TRBV6-3 | 15 | . | . | TRBJ2-3
CASSYSEGDYGYTF | TGTGCCAGCAGTTACTCGGAGGGAGACTATGGCTACACCTTC | TRBV6-5 | 14 | few | . | TRBJ1-2
CASSAAVLSYNEQFF | TGCGCCAGCAGCGCCGCGGTCCTCTCCTACAATGAGCAGTTCTTC | TRBV5-1 | 15 | few | . | TRBJ2-1
CASSLASSGGAPTQYF | TGCGCCAGCAGCTTGGCCTCTAGCGGGGGGGCTCCTACGCAGTATTTT | TRBV5-1 | 16 | . | TRBD2 | TRBJ2-3
CASSVDGRPNQPQHF | TGTGCCAGCAGCGTAGACGGGCGCCCTAATCAGCCCCAGCATTTT | TRBV9 | 15 | few | . | TRBJ1-5
CASSYGGTSGPTDTQYF | TGTGCCAGCAGTTACGGGGGGACTAGCGGACCCACAGATACGCAGTATTTT | TRBV6-2/TRBV6-3 | 17 | few | TRBD2 | TRBJ2-3